Below, 13 T cell receptor beta chains from the same sample are listed, as sequenced in a study of shared clonotypes between healthy human individuals. The table came from immunoSEQ multiplex PCR; TCRdb's copy has only in-frame clones and leaves some out. The table includes about 1 million clones, approximately 80% detected once. Specimen: memory CD4+ T cells from PBMCs. Subset indicated: CD45RA-negative fraction. The source is a man aged 18 to 30 in good health. Some clones in this sample may be carry-over from other donors' samples.

In its sample, this clone was seen a few times. This sequence joins TRBV19 and TRBJ2-3, with unresolved D. The CDR3 length is 12 residues. CDR1 is LNHDA and CDR2 is SQIVND in the germline V gene (reference sequence). Trimming took off 10 bases at V and 0 bases at J, with 8 bases between the two ends. The DNA for the CDR3 is TGTGCCACCAAACTAAGCACAGATACGCAGTATTTT. As protein: CATKLSTDTQYF.

This sequence joins TRBV29-1 and TRBJ2-4, with D perhaps TRBD2 (6 bases). The CDR3 extends over 13 amino acids. Germline V gives CDR1 SQVTM, CDR2 ANQGSEA. V was clipped by 3 bases and J by 7 bases, with 13 bases between them. As DNA, the CDR3 is TGCAGCGTTGAGGAGGGTTTAAGGAACATTCAGTACTTC. Translated, it gives CSVEEGLRNIQYF.

The chain couples TRBV25-1 to TRBJ2-5; TRBD1 matches at 9 bases. Germline CDR1 and CDR2: MGHDK and SYGVNS. The CDR3 totals 14 residues. V lost 5 bases and J lost 5; bases outside the gene matches: 6. The CDR3 spells CASSPRDRAETQYF. In nucleotides, the CDR3 is TGTGCCAGCAGTCCCCGGGACAGGGCGGAGACCCAGTACTTC.

The gene calls are TRBV27 and TRBJ2-7, with D possibly being TRBD1 or TRBD2 (6 bases each). V was clipped by 2 bases and J by 7 bases, with 18 bases between them. This CDR3 is built from 15 residues. The germline gives CDR1 MNHEY, CDR2 SMNVEV (reference sequence). CDR3 sequence: CASSLVQGLRGEQYF. In DNA form, the CDR3 reads TGTGCCAGCAGTTTAGTGCAGGGGTTACGGGGGGAGCAGTACTTC.

V and J are TRBV28 and TRBJ2-1; D assignment may be TRBD1 or TRBD2 (6 bases each). This CDR3 region has 15 residues. V was clipped by 5 bases and J by 4 bases, with 15 bases between them. CDR1 and CDR2 (germline): MDHEN, SYDVKM. CDR3 region: CASSPTTGAYNEQFF. The CDR3 nucleotides read TGTGCCAGCAGTCCTACAACGGGGGCATACAATGAGCAGTTCTTC.

This chain uses TRBV15 with TRBJ1-1; TRBD1 is a possible D gene (6 bases). The V gene's germline CDR1 is LNHNV and CDR2 YYDKDF (reference sequence). The V end was cut by 5 bases, the J end by 1 base, with 14 bases between. This CDR3 has 15 amino acids. The CDR3 DNA sequence: TGTGCCACCAGCTTGAGAAAGGACAGGAACACTGAAGCTTTCTTT. Amino acid sequence: CATSLRKDRNTEAFF.

The chain combines TRBV5-8 with TRBJ2-1; possibly TRBD2 for D (6 bases). Germline CDR1 is SGHTS and CDR2 is YDEGEE. The CDR3 is 15 residues long. V was pared by 4 bases and J by 5 bases, with 16 bases between. The CDR3 loop is CASSPEGSGNNEQFF. For the CDR3, the DNA is TGTGCCAGCAGCCCCGAGGGTAGCGGTAACAATGAGCAGTTCTTC.

The rearrangement joins TRBV11-2 to TRBJ2-1; 8 bases are a match to TRBD2. In germline, CDR1 is SGHAT, CDR2 FQNNGV. This CDR3 has 15 amino acids. V trimming: 3 bases; J trimming: 6 bases; junction bases outside the gene matches: 7. The CDR3 sequence: CASSFAGTRTNEQFF. CDR3 sequence (DNA): TGTGCCAGCAGCTTCGCTGGGACTAGAACCAATGAGCAGTTCTTC.

This clone was found once. The V call is TRBV18, the J call TRBJ2-5, with D possibly being TRBD2 (6 bases). Trimming removed 3 bases at V and 3 bases at J, with 8 bases between. Germline V CDR1 and CDR2: KGHSH, LQKENI. The CDR3 loop spans 13 amino acids. The CDR3 sequence: CASSPGEEETQYF. The DNA of the CDR3 is TGTGCCAGCTCACCCGGGGAGGAAGAGACCCAGTACTTC. The whole variable domain, remainder taken from reference TRBV18 and TRBJ2-5, is NAGVMQNPRHLVRRRGQEARLRCSPMKGHSHVYWYRQLPEEGLKFMVYLQKENIIDESGMPKERFSAEFPKEGPSILRIQQVVRGDSAAYFCASSPGEEETQYFGPGTRLLVL.

As DNA, the CDR3 is TGTGCCAGCAGCGTAGAAGGGCCGAACACCGGGGAGCTGTTTTTT. This gives the protein CASSVEGPNTGELFF. The genes are TRBV9 and TRBJ2-2; D remains unclear. The CDR3 has 15 residues. V dropped 0 bases and J dropped 0 bases, with 6 bases sitting between them. CDR1 and CDR2 (germline): SGDLS, YYNGEE.

The chain uses TRBV7-8 and TRBJ2-1, with TRBD1 identical over 9 bases. The CDR3 loop spans 15 amino acids. J gave up 6 bases and V 5 bases, and 8 bases lay outside the gene matches. The germline V gene has CDR1 SGHVS and CDR2 FQNEAQ. The CDR3 reads CASSARTGDGNEQFF. The DNA for the CDR3 is TGTGCCAGCAGCGCCAGGACAGGGGATGGCAATGAGCAGTTCTTC.

Only one count was recorded for this clone. This chain joins TRBV5-1 and TRBJ2-2; D possibly corresponds to TRBD2 (6 bases). CDR1 is SGHRS, CDR2 YFSETQ, per germline. Trimming stripped 4 bases from V and 1 base from J, with 14 bases between. This CDR3 is built from 16 residues. The CDR3 sequence is CASSLPGTGNTGELFF. The CDR3 DNA reads TGCGCCAGCAGCCTTCCCGGGACTGGGAACACCGGGGAGCTGTTTTTT. The full variable domain, its missing parts supplied by reference TRBV5-1 and TRBJ2-2, is KAGVTQTPRYLIKTRGQQVTLSCSPISGHRSVSWYQQTPGQGLQFLFEYFSETQRNKGNFPGRFSGRQFSNSRSEMNVSTLELGDSALYLCASSLPGTGNTGELFFGEGSRLTVL.

The rearrangement uses TRBV4-1 and TRBJ2-5; TRBD1 might be the D (5 bases). The CDR3 is made up of 16 amino acids. V lost 4 bases and J lost 7, with 22 bases in between. The germline CDR1 and CDR2 sequences are MGHRA and YSYEKL. As DNA, the CDR3 is TGCGCCAGCAGCCTTGCGTGGGCAGGGCCCCTGGGGACCCAGTACTTC. Protein product: CASSLAWAGPLGTQYF.